The present T cell receptor beta chain was sequenced within a study of shared clonotypes between healthy human individuals. Some clones are missing from TCRdb's copy, which holds only in-frame ones; the method was immunoSEQ multiplex PCR. The sample lists over a million clones; approximately 76% were seen once. From CD4+ cells came CD45RA+ naive and CD45RA-negative memory subsets. About this clone: Antigen: not known. This specimen includes other DNA sequences encoding the same CDR3.

Regarding the study as a whole: Clonotype sharing across a handful of donors was observed for 4% to 6.5% of naive CD4 clonotypes. Non-shared clonotypes displayed generation probabilities falling below those of clonotypes present in all four donors. Estimated richness was generally greater in naive than memory subsets.

The CDR3 has 14 residues. Germline loops: CDR1 SGHDT, CDR2 YYEEEE. V was clipped by 1 base and J by 7 bases; unmatched bases: 3. The sample taken for sequencing was memory CD4+ T cells sorted from blood. Specified subset: CD45RA-negative fraction. This sequence joins TRBV5-6 and TRBJ2-1; 9 bases map to TRBD1. The clonotype originates from a young man in good health. The CDR3 here is CASSLRDRVNEQFF. The CDR3 DNA reads TGTGCCAGCAGCTTGCGGGACAGGGTTAATGAGCAGTTCTTC.